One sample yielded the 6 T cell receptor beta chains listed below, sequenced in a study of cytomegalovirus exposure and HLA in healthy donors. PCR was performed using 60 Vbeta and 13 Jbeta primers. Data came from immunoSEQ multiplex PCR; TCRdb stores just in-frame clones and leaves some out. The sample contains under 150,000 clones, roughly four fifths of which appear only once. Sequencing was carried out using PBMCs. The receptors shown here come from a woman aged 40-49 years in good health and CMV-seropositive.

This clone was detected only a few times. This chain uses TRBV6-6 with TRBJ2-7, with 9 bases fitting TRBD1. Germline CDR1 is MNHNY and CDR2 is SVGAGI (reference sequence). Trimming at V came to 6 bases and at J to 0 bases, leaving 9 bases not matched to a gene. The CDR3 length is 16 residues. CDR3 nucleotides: TGTGCCAGCAGGACCGGACAGGGGTCGAGCTCCTACGAGCAGTACTTC. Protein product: CASRTGQGSSSYEQYF.

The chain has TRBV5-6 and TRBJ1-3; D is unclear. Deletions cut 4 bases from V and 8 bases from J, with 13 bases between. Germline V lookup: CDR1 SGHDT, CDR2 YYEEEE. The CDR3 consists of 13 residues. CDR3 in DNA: TGTGCCAGCAGCACCGGACTTGTGGACACCATATATTTT. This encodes CASSTGLVDTIYF.

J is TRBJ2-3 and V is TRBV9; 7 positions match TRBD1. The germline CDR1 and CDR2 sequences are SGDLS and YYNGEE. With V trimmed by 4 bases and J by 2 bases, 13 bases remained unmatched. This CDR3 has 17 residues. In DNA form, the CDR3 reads TGTGCCAGCAGCTCCAGACAGGGAATTGGGGACACAGATACGCAGTATTTT. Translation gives CASSSRQGIGDTDTQYF.

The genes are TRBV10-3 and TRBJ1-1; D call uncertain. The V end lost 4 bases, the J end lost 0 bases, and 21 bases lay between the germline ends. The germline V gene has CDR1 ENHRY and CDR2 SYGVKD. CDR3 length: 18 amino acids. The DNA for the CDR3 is TGTGCCATCAGTGGGGCGGGCAGGTTGGGCCTGATGAACACTGAAGCTTTCTTT. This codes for CAISGAGRLGLMNTEAFF.

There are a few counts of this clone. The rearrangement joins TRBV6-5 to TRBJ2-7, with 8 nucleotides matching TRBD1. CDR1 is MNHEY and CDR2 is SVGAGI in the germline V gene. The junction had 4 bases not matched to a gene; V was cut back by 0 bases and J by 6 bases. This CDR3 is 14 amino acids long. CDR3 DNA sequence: TGTGCCAGCAGTTACTCGAGGACAGGGATCGAGCAGTACTTC. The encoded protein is CASSYSRTGIEQYF.

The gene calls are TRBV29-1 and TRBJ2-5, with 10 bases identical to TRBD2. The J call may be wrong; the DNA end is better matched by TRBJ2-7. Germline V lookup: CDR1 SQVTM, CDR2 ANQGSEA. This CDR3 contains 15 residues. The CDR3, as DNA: TGCAGCGTTGCCCCTAGCGGGAGAGGTGGCTACGAGCAGTACTTC. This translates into CSVAPSGRGGYEQYF.